A single sample is the source of the 28 T cell receptor beta chains below, sequenced in a study of neurological immune-mediated disorders. TCRdb ran MiXCR on the 5' RACE reads and lists one entry per CDR3 protein. The data contain 45,000 to 65,000 distinct CDR3 sequences, approximately 4.1% of them singletons. The sample comprised PBMCs. Every receptor here comes from a man aged 50-60 years with multiple sclerosis.

This clonotype was found many times. The gene calls are TRBV5-5 and TRBJ1-1; a weak D match, TRBD1 (5 bases). Germline CDR1 reads SGHKS; CDR2 reads YYEKEE (reference sequence). V dropped 6 bases and J dropped 2 bases, with 14 bases sitting between them. The CDR3 contains 14 residues. The CDR3 here is CASNRRQGNTEAFF. CDR3 bases: TGTGCCAGCAACCGAAGGCAGGGTAACACTGAAGCTTTCTTT.

This clonotype was detected ten times or more. V gene TRBV28 combines with J gene TRBJ2-3; 8 nucleotides agree with TRBD2. Germline assignment: CDR1 MDHEN and CDR2 SYDVKM. The CDR3 consists of 15 residues. Trimming took 3 bases from V and 1 from J; bases not matched to a gene: 3. CDR3 residues: CASSFAGRGTDTQYF. CDR3 bases: TGTGCCAGCAGTTTCGCCGGGAGGGGCACAGATACGCAGTATTTT.

In its sample, this clonotype was seen many times. The V and J genes are TRBV29-1 and TRBJ2-1, with a tentative D call TRBD1 (6 bases). From germline, CDR1 is SQVTM and CDR2 ANQGSEA. V was trimmed by 6 bases and J by 4 bases, leaving 16 bases between them. There are 14 residues in the CDR3. CDR3: CSVGQPERYNEQFF. Here the CDR3 DNA reads TGCAGCGTCGGACAGCCGGAAAGGTACAATGAGCAGTTCTTC.

There are many counts of this clonotype. A junction end diverges from the germline sequence, so it may reflect a read error. The chain joins TRBV4-1 to TRBJ1-5, with D perhaps TRBD1 (6 bases). The CDR3 has 15 residues. Germline CDR1 is MGHRA and CDR2 is YSYEKL. The CDR3 nucleotides are TGCGCCAGCAGCTTAAGGGTCGGGGGCAACCAGCCCCAGCATTTT. Protein product: CASSLRVGGNQPQHF.

This clonotype was counted a few times. The gene calls are TRBV20-1 and TRBJ2-2; possible D gene TRBD2, 6 bases. The germline V gene encodes CDR1 DFQATT and CDR2 SNEGSKA (reference sequence). V lost 4 bases to trimming and J lost 3 bases, with 18 bases between them. The CDR3 sequence is 16 residues long. In DNA, the CDR3 is TGCAGTGCTACAGACTGGAGGGCTAGGGACACCGGGGAGCTGTTTTTT. Protein: CSATDWRARDTGELFF.

This clonotype was picked up many times. At one boundary the junction diverges from the germline segment, which might be a read error. The chain carries TRBV7-2 and TRBJ1-5; 8 nucleotides line up with TRBD1. The CDR3 runs to 14 residues. Germline CDR1 and CDR2: SGHTA and FQGNSA. This CDR3 is CASSFPGGNQPQNF. Here the CDR3 DNA reads TGTGCCAGCAGCTTTCCAGGGGGCAATCAGCCCCAGAATTTT.

This clonotype has at least ten counts. The chain recombines TRBV5-1 with TRBJ1-1, with 7 bases lining up with TRBD1. The length of the CDR3 is 16 residues. The trim removed 4 bases at V and 3 bases at J, leaving 12 bases unmatched. Germline V CDR1 and CDR2: SGHRS, YFSETQ. CDR3 protein: CASSRDSQGRDTEAFF. CDR3 nucleotide sequence: TGCGCCAGCAGCCGGGACAGCCAAGGACGGGACACTGAAGCTTTCTTT.

This clonotype came up many times. This rearrangement joins TRBV12-3 or TRBV12-4 to TRBJ2-5, with a tentative D call TRBD2 (7 bases). The ends were cut back, 0 bases at V and 5 bases at J, with 13 bases in the middle. CDR3 length: 15 residues. As DNA, the CDR3 is TGTGCCAGCAGTTTAGCCGGGGGGCCCGGGGAGACCCAGTACTTC. Translating gives CASSLAGGPGETQYF.

This clonotype has a count of ten or more. The genes are TRBV20-1 and TRBJ2-7; the match to TRBD2 covers 10 bases. The germline gives CDR1 DFQATT, CDR2 SNEGSKA (reference sequence). This CDR3 contains 15 residues. Losses at the gene ends were 8 bases for V and 3 bases for J; bases not matched to a gene: 13. The CDR3, as DNA: TGCAGTACACAAAAAAGTACTAGCGGGATCTACGAGCAGTACTTC. Translation gives CSTQKSTSGIYEQYF.

This clonotype occurred many times. J is TRBJ1-6 and V is TRBV5-5, with D perhaps matching TRBD1 (6 bases). The length of the CDR3 is 16 residues. Germline V lookup: CDR1 SGHKS, CDR2 YYEKEE (reference sequence). V lost 1 base, J lost 5 bases, and 13 bases lay in between. The chain's CDR3 is CASSLWGRGDNSPLHF. The CDR3 region has the DNA TGTGCCAGCAGCTTGTGGGGGCGCGGGGATAATTCACCCCTCCACTTT.

In the case of this clonotype: A junction boundary mismatches the germline segment, possibly from a read error. The chain is built from TRBV14 and TRBJ2-2; D is possibly TRBD2 (6 bases). Germline CDR1 SGHDN, CDR2 FVKESK. The CDR3 has 16 residues. The CDR3 coding sequence is TGTGCCAGCAGCCAAGATGGAGGGAGACGGACCGTGGAGCTGTTTTTT. Amino acid sequence: CASSQDGGRRTVELFF.

This clonotype was detected ten times or more. The V gene is TRBV20-1, the J gene TRBJ1-1; 8 positions match TRBD1. CDR1 DFQATT and CDR2 SNEGSKA come from the germline V gene (reference sequence). The trim removed 4 bases at V and 1 base at J, leaving 14 bases unmatched. This CDR3 region has 17 residues. The CDR3: CSATVELGQGGNTEAFF. CDR3 nucleotides: TGCAGTGCTACCGTCGAACTTGGACAGGGCGGGAACACTGAAGCTTTCTTT.

In this sample, this clonotype turned up many times. The chain recombines TRBV29-1 with TRBJ2-3, with TRBD2 identical over 9 bases. V gave up 6 bases and J gave up 5 bases; unmatched junction bases: 6. This CDR3 spans 13 amino acids. Germline V lookup: CDR1 SQVTM, CDR2 ANQGSEA. CDR3 in amino acids: CSVGLALGDTQYF. Written as DNA, the CDR3 is TGCAGCGTGGGACTAGCCCTCGGAGATACGCAGTATTTT.

This clonotype was picked up many times. The CDR3: CASSYSERWGGGTDTQYF. The CDR3 nucleotides are TGTGCCAGCAGTTACTCGGAACGGTGGGGCGGGGGCACAGATACGCAGTATTTT. The chain recombines TRBV6-5 with TRBJ2-3; D is perhaps TRBD2 (6 bases). The CDR3 sequence is 18 residues long. Trimming shortened V by 0 bases and J by 1 base, and 17 bases separated the two germline ends. Germline CDR1 is MNHEY and CDR2 is SVGAGI.

This clonotype was counted a few times. A read error may be the cause here, since a much bigger clone is one base away. As the CDR3 is not closed by the conserved phenylalanine or tryptophan, this likely results from a read error. J is TRBJ1-6 and V is TRBV20-1; TRBD1 is a possible D gene (6 bases). The CDR3 has 13 residues. Trimming took off 0 bases at V and 8 bases at J, with 8 bases between the two ends. Germline V lookup: CDR1 DFQATT, CDR2 SNEGSKA (reference sequence). The CDR3 protein is CSAREDSHSPLHY. The CDR3 DNA reads TGCAGTGCTAGAGAGGACAGCCATTCACCCCTCCACTAT.

This clonotype was seen many times. This chain links TRBV5-1 with TRBJ2-7; no reliable D call. V was clipped by 4 bases and J by 0 bases, with 14 bases between them. The length of the CDR3 is 15 residues. Germline CDR1 SGHRS, CDR2 YFSETQ. The CDR3 bases are TGCGCCAGCAGCGCCAACGCCCAGATCTCCTACGAGCAGTACTTC. It encodes CASSANAQISYEQYF.

This clonotype showed up many times. This sequence joins TRBV7-8 and TRBJ2-7, with 9 bases aligning to TRBD2. The CDR3 spans 16 residues. With 1 base clipped from V and 4 bases from J, the junction kept 8 bases outside the gene matches. Germline assignment: CDR1 SGHVS and CDR2 FQNEAQ. The CDR3 loop is CASSLGNSGSGYEQYF. CDR3 nucleotides: TGTGCCAGCAGCTTAGGGAATAGCGGGAGTGGTTACGAGCAGTACTTC.

This clonotype rates as large (0.1 to 1%). The CDR3 sequence is CSASRDFQNEQFF. The CDR3, as DNA: TGCAGTGCTAGTCGGGACTTTCAAAATGAGCAGTTCTTC. This rearrangement joins TRBV20-1 to TRBJ2-1; TRBD2 is a possible D gene (6 bases). V was cut by 3 bases and J by 7 bases, with 13 bases left in between. In germline, CDR1 is DFQATT, CDR2 SNEGSKA (reference sequence). The CDR3 sequence is 13 residues long.

This clonotype was found a few times. The V gene is TRBV12-3 or TRBV12-4, the J gene TRBJ2-6; D is possibly TRBD1 (5 bases). This CDR3 contains 18 residues. The germline V and J ends were trimmed by 7 bases and 0 bases, with 19 bases remaining between them. CDR3 DNA: TGTGCCAGCATCCGTGGACAACTTGGCAGCTCTGGGGCCAACGTCCTGACTTTC. This encodes CASIRGQLGSSGANVLTF.

To note about this clonotype: A much larger clonotype is one base distant, so this may be a read error. The chain links TRBV4-1 to TRBJ2-3; perhaps TRBD2 as D (7 bases). V was trimmed by 4 bases and J by 6 bases, leaving 17 bases between them. The CDR3 contains 15 residues. Germline values: CDR1 MGHRA, CDR2 YSYEKL. CDR3 coding DNA: TGCGCCAGCAGCCCCCGGACTAGAGGGGGTGATACGCAGTATTTT. It specifies CASSPRTRGGDTQYF.

The sample holds many counts of this clonotype. The CDR3 here is CASSFRREGRETQYF. CDR3 in DNA: TGTGCCAGCAGTTTTCGGCGGGAGGGTCGGGAGACCCAGTACTTC. The chain uses TRBV27 and TRBJ2-5, with 9 nucleotides matching TRBD2. The V segment lost 3 bases and the J segment 5 bases; nucleotides outside the gene matches: 7. This CDR3 has 15 amino acids. Germline V lookup: CDR1 MNHEY, CDR2 SMNVEV (reference sequence).

This clonotype was found many times. The genes are TRBV12-3 or TRBV12-4 and TRBJ2-2; tentatively, D is TRBD1 (5 bases). There are 14 residues in the CDR3. V was shortened by 3 bases and J by 4 bases, with 9 bases between the two germline ends. The CDR3 DNA reads TGTGCCAGCAGTTTTGGTAGGGGCACCGGGGAGCTGTTTTTT. Protein: CASSFGRGTGELFF.

This clonotype was counted at least ten times. The chain employs TRBV7-9 and TRBJ2-5, with TRBD1 matching over 8 bases. CDR3 size: 13 residues. The germline V gene encodes CDR1 SEHNR and CDR2 FQNEAQ (reference sequence). After removal of 5 bases from V and 7 bases from J, the junction contained 6 bases not matched to a gene. CDR3 loop: CASSETGGLTQYF. The CDR3 DNA reads as TGTGCCAGCAGCGAAACAGGGGGACTGACCCAGTACTTC.

This clonotype has more than one count but fewer than ten. The chain is built from TRBV7-3 and TRBJ1-2, with D perhaps matching TRBD1 (5 bases). CDR3 size: 15 residues. Germline assignment: CDR1 SGHTA and CDR2 FQGTGA. The V and J ends lost 0 bases and 2 bases respectively, with 10 bases between them. The DNA of the CDR3 is TGTGCCAGCAGCTTAACCGGGGGATCGAACTATGGCTACACCTTC. It codes for CASSLTGGSNYGYTF.

This clonotype has ten or more counts. V and J are TRBV29-1 and TRBJ2-3; D is ambiguous. Trimming left V 7 bases short and J 4 bases short, with 12 bases between. This CDR3 spans 12 amino acids. Germline values: CDR1 SQVTM, CDR2 ANQGSEA. This CDR3 reads CSAPAYADTQYF. CDR3 nucleotides: TGCAGCGCGCCTGCGTACGCAGATACGCAGTATTTT.

This clonotype showed up just a few times. V is TRBV20-1 and J is TRBJ2-1, with D hard to call. The CDR3 length is 13 residues. The V gene's germline CDR1 is DFQATT and CDR2 SNEGSKA (reference sequence). Deletions cut 5 bases from V and 1 base from J, with 9 bases between. This CDR3 reads CSAYAVSYNEQFF. CDR3 nucleotides: TGCAGTGCTTACGCAGTATCCTACAATGAGCAGTTCTTC.

Ten or more counts support this clonotype. At one boundary the junction diverges from the germline segment, which might be a read error. The DNA of the CDR3 is TGTGCCAGCAGTTACGAGGGTTTGACACCCCTCAACTTT. It specifies CASSYEGLTPLNF. The genes are TRBV6-5 and TRBJ1-6; D not certain. CDR1 is MNHEY, CDR2 SVGAGI, per germline. CDR3 length equals 13 residues.

This clonotype was counted ten times or more. This chain links TRBV5-1 with TRBJ1-5, with D perhaps matching TRBD1 (5 bases). The germline V and J ends were trimmed by 8 bases and 3 bases, with 18 bases remaining between them. Looked up from germline, CDR1 is SGHRS and CDR2 is YFSETQ. This CDR3 has 15 amino acids. The CDR3 nucleotides are TGCGCCAGGAAGGCGGACACCGAACACAATCAGCCCCAGCATTTT. Translated: CARKADTEHNQPQHF. Variable domain in full (rest from reference TRBV5-1 and TRBJ1-5): KAGVTQTPRYLIKTRGQQVTLSCSPISGHRSVSWYQQTPGQGLQFLFEYFSETQRNKGNFPGRFSGRQFSNSRSEMNVSTLELGDSALYLCARKADTEHNQPQHFGDGTRLSIL.